A single sample gave rise to the 9 T cell receptor beta chains below, sequenced in a study of T cell responses to AZD1222 COVID-19 vaccine. Repertoires were generated with immunoSEQ multiplex PCR, while TCRdb's copy carries only in-frame clones and drops some. Of about 130,000 clones listed, over 75% are singletons. Here the sequenced sample was peripheral blood, taken on day 0 of AZD1222 vaccination. The receptor set was obtained from an adult in good health.

This clone was seen only once. This rearrangement joins TRBV27 to TRBJ1-4; no reliable D call. Trimming removed 8 bases at V and 8 bases at J, with 18 bases between. CDR1 is MNHEY, CDR2 SMNVEV, per germline (reference sequence). The CDR3 totals 14 residues. Written as DNA, the CDR3 is TGTGCCAGCGGACGGGCCTCCCTGGGGGAAAAACTGTTTTTT. Protein: CASGRASLGEKLFF.

The chain combines TRBV2 with TRBJ2-1; perhaps TRBD2 as D (6 bases). CDR1 is SNHLY, CDR2 FYNNEI, per germline. Deletions cut 8 bases from V and 0 bases from J, with 17 bases between. The CDR3 is 16 residues long. Written as DNA, the CDR3 is TGTGCCAGCCCCTCTGGGGGGACGAGCTCCTACAATGAGCAGTTCTTC. Amino acid sequence: CASPSGGTSSYNEQFF.

The gene calls are TRBV10-3 and TRBJ2-5; TRBD1 might be the D (6 bases). Trimming stripped 5 bases from V and 4 bases from J, with 17 bases between. In germline, CDR1 is ENHRY, CDR2 SYGVKD. This CDR3 has 15 amino acids. For the CDR3, the DNA is TGTGCCATCAGTCCCCAAGGACAGTCGGCAGAGACCCAGTACTTC. It specifies CAISPQGQSAETQYF.

About this clone itself: The same CDR3 can be traced to other DNA sequences in this sample. The CDR3 DNA reads as TGTGCCAGCAGTCCGGACAGGGGAACCGGGGAGCTGTTTTTT. This codes for CASSPDRGTGELFF. The chain links TRBV2 to TRBJ2-2, with 9 bases fitting TRBD1. The trim removed 5 bases at V and 5 bases at J, leaving 3 bases unmatched. The germline gives CDR1 SNHLY, CDR2 FYNNEI. The CDR3 runs 14 residues.

The chain carries TRBV6-5 and TRBJ1-5, with a possible D match to TRBD1 (6 bases). V was pared by 6 bases and J by 4 bases, with 10 bases between. The CDR3 extends over 13 amino acids. Germline V CDR1 and CDR2: MNHEY, SVGAGI. This CDR3 is CASRGDINQPQHF. In nucleotides, the CDR3 is TGTGCCAGCAGGGGGGACATTAATCAGCCCCAGCATTTT.

J is TRBJ1-1 and V is TRBV7-3; tentative D call: TRBD1 (6 bases). The V gene's germline CDR1 is SGHTA and CDR2 FQGTGA. V was shortened by 6 bases and J by 3 bases, with 11 bases between the two germline ends. This CDR3 has 13 residues. The CDR3 loop is CASRQGIDTEAFF. CDR3 in DNA: TGTGCCAGCAGACAGGGAATTGACACTGAAGCTTTCTTT.

CDR3 residues: CASSLDYGYTF. CDR3 nucleotide sequence: TGTGCCAGCAGTTTAGACTATGGCTACACCTTC. This chain links TRBV12-3 or TRBV12-4 with TRBJ1-2; D gene ambiguous. Between the trimmed V and J ends, which lost 1 base and 3 bases, there was a span of 0 bases. This CDR3 contains 11 residues.

The chain has TRBV4-2 and TRBJ1-6; weak D call: TRBD1 (5 bases). The CDR3 length is 16 residues. Trimming pared 2 bases from V and 6 bases from J, leaving 14 bases between. Germline V lookup: CDR1 LGHNA, CDR2 YNFKEQ. The DNA for the CDR3 is TGTGCCAGCAGCCAATCTACGGGACGCACTAATTCACCCCTCCACTTT. Its protein product is CASSQSTGRTNSPLHF.

The chain links TRBV30 to TRBJ2-1; D possibly corresponds to TRBD2 (5 bases). Per the germline V gene, CDR1 is GTSNPN and CDR2 is SVGIG (reference sequence). V was shortened by 1 base and J by 2 bases, with 6 bases between the two germline ends. The CDR3 has 13 amino acids. The CDR3 spells CAWSAGTYNEQFF. CDR3 nucleotide sequence: TGTGCCTGGAGTGCGGGGACCTACAATGAGCAGTTCTTC.